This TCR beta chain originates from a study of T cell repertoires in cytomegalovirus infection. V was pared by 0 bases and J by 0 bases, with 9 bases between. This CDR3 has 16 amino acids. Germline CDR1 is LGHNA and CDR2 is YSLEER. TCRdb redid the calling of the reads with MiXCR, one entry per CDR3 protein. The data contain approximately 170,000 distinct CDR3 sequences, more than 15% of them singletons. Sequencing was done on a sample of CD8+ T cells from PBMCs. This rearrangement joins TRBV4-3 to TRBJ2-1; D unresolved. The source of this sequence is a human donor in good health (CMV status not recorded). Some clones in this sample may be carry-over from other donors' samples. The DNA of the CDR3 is TGCGCCAGCAGCCAAGATCCTCGGAGCTCCTACAATGAGCAGTTCTTC. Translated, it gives CASSQDPRSSYNEQFF.